This TCR beta chain comes out of a study of blood T cell repertoires in COVID-19. Across the whole study: Material from acute and convalescent COVID-19 was sourced from the United States, Italy and Spain. The cDNA or gDNA used as material had been derived from T cells, B-cell-depleted T cells, or PBMCs.

In the original analysis: Quantification of nucleated cells was approximated via reference gene primer amplification. TCRdb keeps only in-frame clones here, not all; method: immunoSEQ multiplex PCR. That table gives V, J and clone size, and the DNA gave D and trimming. The sample consists of some 120,000 clones, approximately 88% of them appearing once. From germline, CDR1 is LGHDT and CDR2 YNNKEL (reference sequence). Trimming shortened V by 0 bases and J by 4 bases, and 12 bases separated the two germline ends. The CDR3 contains 16 residues. Sequencing input: peripheral blood. This clonotype was sampled from a woman younger than 45 who had recovered from COVID-19. The V call is TRBV3-1 (or the pseudogene TRBV3-2), the J call TRBJ2-2, with a tentative D call TRBD1 (5 bases). DNA for the CDR3: TGTGCCAGCAGCCAAGAATTCGACAGCCTCACCGGGGAGCTGTTTTTT. Protein: CASSQEFDSLTGELFF.